This TCR beta chain originates from a study of CD8 T cells in ankylosing spondylitis. Regarding the study as a whole: Disease-linked clones had a CD8+ phenotype and relatively low frequency in peripheral blood. The study looked at matched synovial fluid samples from ankylosing spondylitis patients. Disease-linked clones were reported to be significantly enriched there. Reactive arthritis synovial fluid and blood previously showed some of these motif variants.

Trimming took 5 bases from V and 7 from J, leaving 27 bases between them. The CDR3 spans 17 residues. The V gene's germline CDR1 is SEHNR and CDR2 FQNEAQ (reference sequence). This clonotype was detected only a few times. Its antigen is unidentified. 5'-RACE, quantitative and with molecular barcodes, yielded the TCR beta libraries. TCRdb processed the 5' RACE reads anew with MiXCR; each CDR3 protein has one entry. The repertoire includes tens of thousands of distinct CDR3 sequences, 25% to 35% of them detected once, and roughly 60% sits in the top ten. This chain connects TRBV7-9 to TRBJ2-7; D perhaps matches TRBD2 (5 bases). Material: blood, either unsorted or a sorted T cell fraction (not recorded which). The source is a male donor with ankylosing spondylitis or in good health (not recorded which). Here the CDR3 DNA reads TGTGCCAGCAGCCGGAGGCCCGGGCCCACCCTTCCTGGGGAGCAGTACTTC. It is translated as CASSRRPGPTLPGEQYF.